This T cell receptor beta chain was retrieved from a study of siplizumab effects on memory and regulatory T cells. To note about this clone: No antigen is known for it.

Repertoires were generated with immunoSEQ multiplex PCR, while TCRdb's copy carries only in-frame clones and drops some. This repertoire shows roughly 80,000 clones, roughly 90% found once; its top ten account for roughly 1.5%. Broader study findings: It seemed that naive T cells were more diverse than memory cells and were major contributors to the alloresponse. Siplizumab significantly decreased alloreactive sequences from unstimulated CD4+ memory cells.

This CDR3 region has 12 residues. V was clipped by 7 bases and J by 10 bases, with 16 bases between them. In germline, CDR1 is MNHEY, CDR2 SVGAGI. This receptor was taken from a human donor in good health. The chain uses TRBV6-5 and TRBJ1-1, with D hard to call. Specimen: Tregs sorted from blood. The CDR3 bases are TGTGCCAGCACGCGGGAGAGGGCGGGAGCTTTCTTT. Translated, it gives CASTRERAGAFF.